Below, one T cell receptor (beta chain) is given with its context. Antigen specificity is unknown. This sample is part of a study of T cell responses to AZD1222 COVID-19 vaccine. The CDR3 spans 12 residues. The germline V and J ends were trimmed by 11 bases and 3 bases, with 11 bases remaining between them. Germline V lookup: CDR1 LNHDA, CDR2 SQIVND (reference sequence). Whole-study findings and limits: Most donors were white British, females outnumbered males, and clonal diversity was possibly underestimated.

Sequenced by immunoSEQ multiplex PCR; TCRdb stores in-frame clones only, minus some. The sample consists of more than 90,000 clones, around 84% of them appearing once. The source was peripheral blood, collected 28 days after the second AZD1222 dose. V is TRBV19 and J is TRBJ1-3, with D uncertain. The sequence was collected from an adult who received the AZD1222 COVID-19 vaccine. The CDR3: CASRRGGNTIYF. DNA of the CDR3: TGTGCCTCCCGTCGAGGTGGAAACACCATATATTTT.